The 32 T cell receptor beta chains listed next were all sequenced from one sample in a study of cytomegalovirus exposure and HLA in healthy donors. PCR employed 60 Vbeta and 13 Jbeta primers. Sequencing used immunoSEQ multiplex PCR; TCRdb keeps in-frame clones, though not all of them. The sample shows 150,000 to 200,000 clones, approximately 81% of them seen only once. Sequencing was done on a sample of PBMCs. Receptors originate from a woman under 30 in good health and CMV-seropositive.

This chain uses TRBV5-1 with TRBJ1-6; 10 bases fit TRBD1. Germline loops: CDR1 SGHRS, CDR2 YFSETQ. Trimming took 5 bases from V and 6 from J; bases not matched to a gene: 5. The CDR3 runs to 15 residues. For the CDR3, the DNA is TGCGCCAGCAGTTCCGGGACAGGGGTTAATTCACCCCTCCACTTT. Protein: CASSSGTGVNSPLHF.

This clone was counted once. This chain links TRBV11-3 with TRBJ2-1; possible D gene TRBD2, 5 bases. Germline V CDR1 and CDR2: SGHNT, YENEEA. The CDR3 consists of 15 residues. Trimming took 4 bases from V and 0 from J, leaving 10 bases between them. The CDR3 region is CASSSMGSSYNEQFF. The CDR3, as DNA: TGTGCCAGCAGCTCCATGGGGAGCTCCTACAATGAGCAGTTCTTC.

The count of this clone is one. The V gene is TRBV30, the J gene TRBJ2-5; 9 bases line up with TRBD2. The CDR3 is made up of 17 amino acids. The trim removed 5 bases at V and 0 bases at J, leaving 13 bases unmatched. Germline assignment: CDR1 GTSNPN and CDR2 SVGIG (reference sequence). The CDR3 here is CAWHGRGGAVYQETQYF. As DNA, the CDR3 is TGTGCCTGGCACGGACGCGGGGGGGCGGTTTACCAAGAGACCCAGTACTTC.

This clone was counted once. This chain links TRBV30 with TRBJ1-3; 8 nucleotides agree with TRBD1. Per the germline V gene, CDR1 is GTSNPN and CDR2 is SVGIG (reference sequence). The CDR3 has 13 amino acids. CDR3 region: CAWGQVSGNTIYF. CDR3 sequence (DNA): TGTGCGTGGGGACAGGTCTCTGGAAACACCATATATTTT.

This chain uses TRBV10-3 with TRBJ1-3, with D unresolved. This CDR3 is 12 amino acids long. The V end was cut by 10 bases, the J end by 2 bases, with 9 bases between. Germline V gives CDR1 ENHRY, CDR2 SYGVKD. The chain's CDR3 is CATATAGNTIYF. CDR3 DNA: TGTGCCACCGCTACAGCTGGAAACACCATATATTTT.

The CDR3 DNA sequence: TGTGCCAGCAGCGCAACTAGCGGGGGGATCGAGACCCAGTACTTC. Its translation: CASSATSGGIETQYF. The chain couples TRBV6-1 to TRBJ2-5, with 12 bases aligning to TRBD2. The CDR3 runs 15 residues. In germline, CDR1 is MNHNS, CDR2 SASEGT. The V segment lost 6 bases and the J segment 5 bases; nucleotides outside the gene matches: 7.

The CDR3 spells CASSLWTGGDYEQFF. In DNA form, the CDR3 reads TGTGCCAGCAGCTTGTGGACAGGTGGCGATTATGAGCAGTTCTTC. The chain couples TRBV11-3 to TRBJ2-1, with 7 bases that match TRBD1. The CDR3 sequence is 15 residues long. CDR1 SGHNT and CDR2 YENEEA come from the germline V gene. The trim removed 3 bases at V and 8 bases at J, leaving 10 bases unmatched. The complete variable domain, with remaining parts taken from reference TRBV11-3 and TRBJ2-1, reads EAGVVQSPRYKIIEKKQPVAFWCNPISGHNTLYWYLQNLGQGPELLIRYENEEAVDDSQLPKDRFSAERLKGVDSTLKIQPAELGDSAVYLCASSLWTGGDYEQFFGPGTRLTVL.

The CDR3 loop reads CASRTTAGGNTIYF. CDR3 coding DNA: TGTGCCAGCAGGACCACAGCGGGCGGAAACACCATATATTTT. The chain combines TRBV7-8 with TRBJ1-3; D unresolved. The V and J ends lost 6 bases and 4 bases respectively, with 13 bases between them. The length of the CDR3 is 14 residues. CDR1 is SGHVS and CDR2 is FQNEAQ in the germline V gene.

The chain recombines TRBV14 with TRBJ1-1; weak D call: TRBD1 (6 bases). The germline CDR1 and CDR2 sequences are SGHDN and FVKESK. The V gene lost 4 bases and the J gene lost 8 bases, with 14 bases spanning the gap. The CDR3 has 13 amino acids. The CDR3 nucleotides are TGTGCCAGCAGCCTATTCGGACAGACCGAAGCTTTCTTT. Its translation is CASSLFGQTEAFF.

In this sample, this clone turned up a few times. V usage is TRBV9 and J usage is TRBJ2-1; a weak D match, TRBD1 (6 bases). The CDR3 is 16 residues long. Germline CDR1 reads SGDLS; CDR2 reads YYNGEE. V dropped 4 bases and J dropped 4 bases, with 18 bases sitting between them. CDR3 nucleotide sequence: TGTGCCAGCAGCTCCCACGACGGACAGACTTACAATGAGCAGTTCTTC. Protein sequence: CASSSHDGQTYNEQFF.

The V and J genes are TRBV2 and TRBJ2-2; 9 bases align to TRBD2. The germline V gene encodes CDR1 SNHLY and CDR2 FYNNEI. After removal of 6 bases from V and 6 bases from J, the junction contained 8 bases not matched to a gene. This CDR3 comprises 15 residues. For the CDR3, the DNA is TGTGCCAGCAGCCTGCTGGCGGGGGGGCCCGGGGAGCTGTTTTTT. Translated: CASSLLAGGPGELFF.

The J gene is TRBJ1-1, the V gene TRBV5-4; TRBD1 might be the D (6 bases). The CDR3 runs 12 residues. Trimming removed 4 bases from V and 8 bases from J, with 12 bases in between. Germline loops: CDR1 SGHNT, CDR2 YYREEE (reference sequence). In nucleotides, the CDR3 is TGTGCCAGCAGCGGATCCGGGACAGAAGCTTTCTTT. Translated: CASSGSGTEAFF.

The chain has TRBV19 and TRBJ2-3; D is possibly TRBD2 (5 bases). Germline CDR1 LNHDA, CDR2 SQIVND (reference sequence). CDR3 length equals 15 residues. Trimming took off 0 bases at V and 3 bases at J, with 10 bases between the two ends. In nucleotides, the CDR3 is TGTGCCAGTAGTATAGAATGGAGGTTGACAGATACGCAGTATTTT. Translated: CASSIEWRLTDTQYF.

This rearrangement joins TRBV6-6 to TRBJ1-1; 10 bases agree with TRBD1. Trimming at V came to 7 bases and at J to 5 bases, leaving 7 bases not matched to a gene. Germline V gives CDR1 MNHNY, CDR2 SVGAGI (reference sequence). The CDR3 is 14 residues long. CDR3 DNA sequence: TGTGCCAGCAATCCGGGACAGGGGCCAACTGAAGCTTTCTTT. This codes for CASNPGQGPTEAFF.

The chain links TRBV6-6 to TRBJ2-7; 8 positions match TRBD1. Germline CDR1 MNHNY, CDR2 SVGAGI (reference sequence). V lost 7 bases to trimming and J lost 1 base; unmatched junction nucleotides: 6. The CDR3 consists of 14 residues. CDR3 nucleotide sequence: TGTGCCAGCAAAAGGACAGGGCAGTCCTACGAGCAGTACTTC. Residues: CASKRTGQSYEQYF.

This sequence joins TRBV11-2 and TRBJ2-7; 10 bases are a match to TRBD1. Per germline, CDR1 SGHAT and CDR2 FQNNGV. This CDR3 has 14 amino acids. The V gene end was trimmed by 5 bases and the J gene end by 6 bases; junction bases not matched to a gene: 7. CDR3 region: CASSRNRDRGEQYV. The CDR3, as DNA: TGTGCCAGCAGCCGCAACCGGGACAGGGGCGAGCAGTACGTC.

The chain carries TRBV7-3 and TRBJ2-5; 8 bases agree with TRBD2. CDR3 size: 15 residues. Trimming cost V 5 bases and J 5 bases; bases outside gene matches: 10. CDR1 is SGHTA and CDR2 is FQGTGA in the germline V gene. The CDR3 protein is CASSPISGGGETQYF. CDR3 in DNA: TGTGCCAGCAGCCCCATAAGCGGGGGTGGTGAGACCCAGTACTTC.

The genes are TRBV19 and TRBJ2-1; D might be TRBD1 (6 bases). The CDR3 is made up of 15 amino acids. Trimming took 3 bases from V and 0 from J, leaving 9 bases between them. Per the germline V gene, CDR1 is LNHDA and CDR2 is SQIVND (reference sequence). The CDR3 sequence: CASSIDRSSYNEQFF. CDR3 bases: TGTGCCAGTAGTATTGACAGGAGCTCCTACAATGAGCAGTTCTTC.

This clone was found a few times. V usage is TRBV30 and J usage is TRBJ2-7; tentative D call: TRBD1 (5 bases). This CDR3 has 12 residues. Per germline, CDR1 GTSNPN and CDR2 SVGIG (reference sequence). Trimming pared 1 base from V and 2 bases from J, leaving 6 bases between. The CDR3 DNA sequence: TGTGCCTGGAGTGAGGGGACCTACGAGCAGTACTTC. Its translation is CAWSEGTYEQYF.

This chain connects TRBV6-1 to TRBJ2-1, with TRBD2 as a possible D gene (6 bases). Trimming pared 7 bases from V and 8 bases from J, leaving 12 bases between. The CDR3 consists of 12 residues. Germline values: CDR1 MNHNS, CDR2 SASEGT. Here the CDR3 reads CASTSREDEQFF. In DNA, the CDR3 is TGTGCCAGCACCTCCAGGGAGGATGAGCAGTTCTTC.

CDR3 in DNA: TGTGCCAGCAGTTTCCTTGGGGGCAGCAAAAACATTCAGTACTTC. This gives the protein CASSFLGGSKNIQYF. The gene calls are TRBV28 and TRBJ2-4, with a possible D match to TRBD1 (6 bases). Germline V gene sequence: CDR1 MDHEN, CDR2 SYDVKM. The CDR3 extends over 15 amino acids. Deletions cut 3 bases from V and 3 bases from J, with 12 bases between.

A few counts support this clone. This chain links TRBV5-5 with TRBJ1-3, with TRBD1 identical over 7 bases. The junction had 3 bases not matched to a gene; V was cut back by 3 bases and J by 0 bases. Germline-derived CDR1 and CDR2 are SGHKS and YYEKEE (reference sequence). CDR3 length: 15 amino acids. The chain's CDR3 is CASSYRGDSGNTIYF. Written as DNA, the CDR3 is TGTGCCAGCAGCTACAGGGGCGACTCTGGAAACACCATATATTTT.

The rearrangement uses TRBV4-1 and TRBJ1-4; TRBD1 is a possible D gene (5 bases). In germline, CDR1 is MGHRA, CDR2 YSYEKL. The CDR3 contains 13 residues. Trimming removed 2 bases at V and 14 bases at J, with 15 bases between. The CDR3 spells CASSQKAPGTLFF. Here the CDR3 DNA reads TGCGCCAGCAGCCAAAAGGCTCCCGGGACTCTGTTTTTT.

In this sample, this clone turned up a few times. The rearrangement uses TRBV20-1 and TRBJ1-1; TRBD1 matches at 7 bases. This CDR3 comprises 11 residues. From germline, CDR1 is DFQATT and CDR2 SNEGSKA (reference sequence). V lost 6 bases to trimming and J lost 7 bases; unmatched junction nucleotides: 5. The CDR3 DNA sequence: TGCAGTGCCCTCCGGGACAGTGAAGCTTTCTTT. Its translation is CSALRDSEAFF.

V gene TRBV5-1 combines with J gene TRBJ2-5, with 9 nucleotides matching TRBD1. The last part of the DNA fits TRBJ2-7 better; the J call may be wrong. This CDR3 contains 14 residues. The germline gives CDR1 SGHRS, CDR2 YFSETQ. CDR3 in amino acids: CASSLVGTGSEQYF. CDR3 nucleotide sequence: TGCGCCAGCAGCTTGGTCGGGACAGGGAGCGAGCAGTACTTC.

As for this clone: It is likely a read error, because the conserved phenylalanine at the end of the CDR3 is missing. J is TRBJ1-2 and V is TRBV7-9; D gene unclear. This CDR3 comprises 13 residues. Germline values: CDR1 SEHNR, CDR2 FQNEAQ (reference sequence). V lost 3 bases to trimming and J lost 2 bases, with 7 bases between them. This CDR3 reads CASSFDGNYGYTS. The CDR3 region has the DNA TGTGCCAGCAGCTTCGACGGAAACTATGGCTACACCTCC.

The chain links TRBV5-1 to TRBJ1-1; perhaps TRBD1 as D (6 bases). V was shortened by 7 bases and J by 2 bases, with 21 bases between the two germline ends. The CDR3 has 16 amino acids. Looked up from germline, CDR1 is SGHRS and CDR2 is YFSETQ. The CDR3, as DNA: TGCGCCAGCGGGTACAGGGCGGGCATGTTAAACACTGAAGCTTTCTTT. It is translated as CASGYRAGMLNTEAFF.

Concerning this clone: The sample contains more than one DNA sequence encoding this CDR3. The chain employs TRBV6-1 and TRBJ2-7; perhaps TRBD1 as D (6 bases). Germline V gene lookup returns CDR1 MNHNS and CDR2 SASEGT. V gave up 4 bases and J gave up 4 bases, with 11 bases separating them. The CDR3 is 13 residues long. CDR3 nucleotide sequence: TGTGCCAGCAGTGGGGGGCTGGAGTACGAGCAGTACTTC. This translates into CASSGGLEYEQYF.

Written as DNA, the CDR3 is TGTGCCAGTAGGGATGCAGGCAGGCCCCGTGAAAAACTGTTTTTT. Its protein is CASRDAGRPREKLFF. The chain employs TRBV19 and TRBJ1-4; no clear D gene. V lost 6 bases and J 7 bases, leaving 18 bases between the germline ends. The germline V gene encodes CDR1 LNHDA and CDR2 SQIVND (reference sequence). This CDR3 has 15 amino acids.

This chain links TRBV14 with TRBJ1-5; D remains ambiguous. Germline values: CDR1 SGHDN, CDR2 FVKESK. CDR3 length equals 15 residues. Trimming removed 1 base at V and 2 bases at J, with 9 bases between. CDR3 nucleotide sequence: TGTGCCAGCAGCCAAGTTACGGGGTGCAATCAGCCCCAGCATTTT. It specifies CASSQVTGCNQPQHF.

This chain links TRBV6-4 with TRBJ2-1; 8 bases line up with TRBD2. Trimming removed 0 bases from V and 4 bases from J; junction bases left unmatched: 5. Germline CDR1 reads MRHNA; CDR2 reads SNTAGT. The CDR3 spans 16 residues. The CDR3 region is CASSDSPGGGYNEQFF. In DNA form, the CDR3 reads TGTGCCAGCAGTGACTCACCGGGGGGGGGATACAATGAGCAGTTCTTC.

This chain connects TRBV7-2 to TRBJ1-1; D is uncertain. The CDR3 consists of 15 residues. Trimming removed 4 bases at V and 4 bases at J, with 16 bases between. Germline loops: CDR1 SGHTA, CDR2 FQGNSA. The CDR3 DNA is TGTGCCAGCAGCTCAGGAGGTCCGGGAGGCACTGAAGCTTTCTTT. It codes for CASSSGGPGGTEAFF.